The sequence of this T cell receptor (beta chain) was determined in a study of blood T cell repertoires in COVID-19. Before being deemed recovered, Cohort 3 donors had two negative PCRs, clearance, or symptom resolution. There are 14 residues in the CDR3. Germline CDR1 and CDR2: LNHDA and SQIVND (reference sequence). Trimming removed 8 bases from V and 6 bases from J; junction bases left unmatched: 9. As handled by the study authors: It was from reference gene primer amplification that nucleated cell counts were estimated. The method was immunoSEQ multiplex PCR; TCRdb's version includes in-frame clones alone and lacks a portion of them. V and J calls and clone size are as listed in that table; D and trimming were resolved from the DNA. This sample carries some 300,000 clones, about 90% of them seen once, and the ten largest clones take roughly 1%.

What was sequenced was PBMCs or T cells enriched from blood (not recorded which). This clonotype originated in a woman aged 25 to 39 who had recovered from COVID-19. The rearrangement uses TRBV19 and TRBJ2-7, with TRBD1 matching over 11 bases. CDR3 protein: CASGTGGFLGEQYF. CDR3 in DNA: TGTGCCAGTGGGACAGGGGGATTTCTGGGCGAGCAGTACTTC.